A selection of T cell receptor beta chains follows, all from one sample in a study of regulatory T cells in long-lasting Graves disease. TCRdb reprocessed the multiplex PCR reads with MiXCR, giving one entry per CDR3 protein. The table shows roughly 440,000 distinct CDR3 sequences, with 16% occurring only once. These data are also associated with another study on T cells in Graves' hyperthyroidism and ophthalmopathy.

The sample here was peripheral blood mononuclear cells (PBMCs), taken at new diagnosis, from a patient treated with antithyroid drugs. The receptors shown here come from a woman aged 18-29 years with Graves disease. Both conserved end residues are part of each CDR3. The order of the fields is V gene, D gene, J gene, clone size, CDR3 DNA, CDR3 protein. D genes are given only for firm matches. For some rows the clone size is stated as once, few or many, or as a class when expanded; others skip it.

TRBV20-1	NA	TRBJ2-3	many	TGCAGTGCTTTTCCCTTTACCTCCACAGATACGCAGTATTTT	CSAFPFTSTDTQYF
TRBV7-9	NA	TRBJ2-7	many	TGTGCCAGCAATGAGGCGGGCGCCTACGAGCAGTACTTC	CASNEAGAYEQYF
TRBV12-3/TRBV12-4	NA	TRBJ2-2	NA	TGTGCCAGCAGTTTGCGCCATCAGAACGGGGAGCTGTTTTTT	CASSLRHQNGELFF
TRBV3-1	TRBD1	TRBJ1-2	many	TGTGCCAGCAGCCAGTCACAGGGGCATAGCTATGGCTACACCTTC	CASSQSQGHSYGYTF
TRBV5-1	NA	TRBJ2-3	many	TGCGCCAGCAGCGCGGGCGGGGCTAGGGAGAATACGCAGTATTTT	CASSAGGARENTQYF
TRBV20-1	NA	TRBJ2-5	few	TGCAGACCCAGGGGGCTAGCGGAAGAGACCCAGTACTTC	CRPRGLAEETQYF
TRBV11-3	NA	TRBJ2-1	many	TGTGCCAGCAGCTTAGGTGGGGAAACCTACAATGAGCAGTTCTTC	CASSLGGETYNEQFF
TRBV20-1	TRBD2	TRBJ2-1	NA	TGCAGTGCTAGAAGGACTAGCGGGGTCTACAATGAGCAGTTCTTC	CSARRTSGVYNEQFF
TRBV6-1	TRBD2	TRBJ2-1	NA	TGTGCCACCACTCCTGGACTAGCGCCAAACAATGAGCAGTTCTTC	CATTPGLAPNNEQFF
TRBV7-2	NA	TRBJ2-7	many	TGTGCCAGCAGCTTAAAGGGGGGGCCCTACGAGCAGTACTTC	CASSLKGGPYEQYF
TRBV27	TRBD2	TRBJ2-1	many	TGTGCCAGCAGTTTCATCAGCGGGATGAGGGACAATGAGCAGTTCTTC	CASSFISGMRDNEQFF
TRBV6-2/TRBV6-3	NA	TRBJ1-1	many	TGTGCCAGCAGTTCGGTTGGGGGCACTGAAGCTTTCTTT	CASSSVGGTEAFF
TRBV7-3	NA	TRBJ2-6	few	TGTGCCAGCAGCTTACTTCCCCTCGGGTCTGGGGCCAACGTCCTGACTTTC	CASSLLPLGSGANVLTF
TRBV28	TRBD1	TRBJ1-5	many	TGTGCCAGCCAAGACAGGGGGCAGGGAGGGAATCAGCCCCAGCATTTT	CASQDRGQGGNQPQHF
TRBV9	NA	TRBJ2-1	NA	TGTGCCAGCAGCGTAGATCTTAGCGTGAATGAGCAGTTCTTC	CASSVDLSVNEQFF
TRBV6-9	TRBD1	TRBJ2-7	many	TGTGCCAGCAGTTACCCGGGACAGGGGACATACGAGCAGTACTTC	CASSYPGQGTYEQYF
TRBV9	NA	TRBJ2-1	NA	TGTGCCAGCAGCGTACTCAACAATGAGCAGTTCTTC	CASSVLNNEQFF
TRBV27	TRBD1	TRBJ1-5	NA	TGTGCCAGCAGTAGTCAGGGGGCAGTTCAGCCCCAGCATTTT	CASSSQGAVQPQHF
TRBV28	NA	TRBJ1-2	NA	TGTGCCAGCAGTTTGACCCGACGGGATTCTAACTATGGCTACACCTTC	CASSLTRRDSNYGYTF
TRBV10-1	NA	TRBJ2-3	few	TGCGCCAGCAGTGAGGACGGAAGCGTGACAGATACGCAGTATTTT	CASSEDGSVTDTQYF
TRBV19	NA	TRBJ1-4	NA	TGTGCCAGTAGTATTGAGACAGCAACTAATGAAAAACTGTTTTTT	CASSIETATNEKLFF
TRBV29-1	NA	TRBJ2-3	NA	TGCAGCGTTGAAGATCTGAAGGTAGCTCTCACAGATACGCAGTATTTT	CSVEDLKVALTDTQYF
TRBV5-1	NA	TRBJ2-5	few	TGCGCCAGCATCGAAGACCCCAACGGGGAGACCCAGTACTTC	CASIEDPNGETQYF
TRBV5-5	NA	TRBJ2-3	NA	TGTGCCAGCACCAAACAGGCCCTCACAGATACGCAGTATTTT	CASTKQALTDTQYF
TRBV3-1	NA	TRBJ2-1	many	TGTGCCAGCAGCCATCTAGGGGGGAATGAGCAGTTCTTC	CASSHLGGNEQFF
TRBV20-1	NA	TRBJ2-3	many	TGCAGTGCTAGTCGGGGCCGCACAGATACGCAGTATTTT	CSASRGRTDTQYF
TRBV6-1	NA	TRBJ2-7	many	TGTGCCAGCAGTGACGCCCCCTACGAGCAGTACTTC	CASSDAPYEQYF
TRBV7-3	NA	TRBJ1-6	many	TGTGCCAGCAGCCAACAAGGCGGGGATTCACCCCTCCACTTT	CASSQQGGDSPLHF
TRBV16	NA	TRBJ1-5	many	TGTGCCAGCAGCCAATTAGCAGGGGCAAACAATCAGCCCCAGCATTTT	CASSQLAGANNQPQHF
TRBV7-3	TRBD2	TRBJ2-7	NA	TGTGCCAGCAGCTTAGGGGTTGGGACTAGCGGACTACTCGGCGAGCAGTACTTC	CASSLGVGTSGLLGEQYF
TRBV7-2	NA	TRBJ1-5	few	TGTGCCAGCAGCTGGGGATATAGCAATCAGCCCCAGCATTTT	CASSWGYSNQPQHF
TRBV19	TRBD2	TRBJ2-1	NA	TGTGCCAGTAGTAGAGGACTAGCGGGAGGAGTACGCTCCTACAATGAGCAGTTCTTC	CASSRGLAGGVRSYNEQFF
TRBV5-5	TRBD2	TRBJ2-7	once	TGTGCCAGCAGCTTCGGGACTAGCGGGAGGTATGAGCAGTACTTC	CASSFGTSGRYEQYF
TRBV19	TRBD1	TRBJ2-1	NA	TGTGCCAGTAGTATCGGGGACAGGGCTTCCTACAATGAGCAGTTCTTC	CASSIGDRASYNEQFF
TRBV7-2	NA	TRBJ2-5	NA	TGTGCCAGCAGCTTAGCGCCACAACAAGAGACCCAGTACTTC	CASSLAPQQETQYF
TRBV4-1	TRBD1	TRBJ1-4	few	TGCGCCAGCAGCCAAGAGGACAGGGGATGGGCAACTAATGAAAAACTGTTTTTT	CASSQEDRGWATNEKLFF
TRBV20-1	NA	TRBJ2-7	many	TGCAGTGCCCCAAGGGGACCCTACGAGCAGTACTTC	CSAPRGPYEQYF